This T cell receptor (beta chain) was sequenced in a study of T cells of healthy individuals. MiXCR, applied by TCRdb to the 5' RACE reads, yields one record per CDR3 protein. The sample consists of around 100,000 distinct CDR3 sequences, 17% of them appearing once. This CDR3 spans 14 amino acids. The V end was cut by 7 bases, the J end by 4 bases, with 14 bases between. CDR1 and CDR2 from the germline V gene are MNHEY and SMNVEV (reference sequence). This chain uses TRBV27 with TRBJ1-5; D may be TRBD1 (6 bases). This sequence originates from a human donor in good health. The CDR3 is CASKPGVLNQPQHF. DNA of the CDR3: TGTGCCAGCAAACCAGGGGTCCTAAATCAGCCCCAGCATTTT.